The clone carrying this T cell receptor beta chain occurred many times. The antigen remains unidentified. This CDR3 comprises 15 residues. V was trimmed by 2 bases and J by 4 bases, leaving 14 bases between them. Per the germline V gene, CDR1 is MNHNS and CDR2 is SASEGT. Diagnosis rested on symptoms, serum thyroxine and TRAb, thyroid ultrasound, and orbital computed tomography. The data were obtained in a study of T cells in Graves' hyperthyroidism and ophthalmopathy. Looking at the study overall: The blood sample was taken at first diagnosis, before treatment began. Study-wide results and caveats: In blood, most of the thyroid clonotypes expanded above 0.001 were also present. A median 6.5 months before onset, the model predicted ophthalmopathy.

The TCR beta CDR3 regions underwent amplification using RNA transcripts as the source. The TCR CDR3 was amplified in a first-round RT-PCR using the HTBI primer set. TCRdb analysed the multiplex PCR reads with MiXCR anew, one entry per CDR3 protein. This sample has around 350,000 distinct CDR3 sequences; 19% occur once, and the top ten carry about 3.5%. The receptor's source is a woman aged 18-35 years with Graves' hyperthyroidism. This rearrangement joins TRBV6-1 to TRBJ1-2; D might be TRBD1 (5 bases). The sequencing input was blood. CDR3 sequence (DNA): TGTGCCAGCAGTGAAAGATGGCAGGGTGGCTATGGCTACACCTTC. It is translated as CASSERWQGGYGYTF.